These 29 T cell receptor beta chains originate from one sample sequenced in a study of T cells after yellow fever vaccination. MiXCR, run by TCRdb on the 5' RACE reads, gives a single entry per CDR3 protein. The profile shows approximately 260,000 distinct CDR3 sequences, under 15% of them singletons. This specimen consisted of CD4+ T cells sorted from PBMCs, obtained 45 days after the yellow fever booster vaccination. The receptors originated from a man aged 30-40 years who received the YFV17D yellow fever vaccine.

There are many counts of this clonotype. The gene calls are TRBV28 and TRBJ2-7; the D gene could be TRBD1 or TRBD2 (5 bases each). In germline, CDR1 is MDHEN, CDR2 SYDVKM. This CDR3 comprises 12 residues. Trimming took off 8 bases at V and 4 bases at J, with 12 bases between the two ends. Here the CDR3 reads CASGQGRYEQYF. The CDR3 DNA reads as TGTGCCAGCGGCCAGGGACGATACGAGCAGTACTTC.

The CDR3 region is CASSYKLAGSYNEQFF. Here the CDR3 DNA reads TGTGCCAGCAGCTACAAACTAGCGGGTTCCTACAATGAGCAGTTCTTC. The chain couples TRBV7-9 to TRBJ2-1; 9 bases fit TRBD2. The CDR3 is 16 amino acids. J lost 1 base, V lost 4 bases, and 5 bases had no gene match. Germline loops: CDR1 SEHNR, CDR2 FQNEAQ (reference sequence).

CDR3 residues: CASSFSSGSETQYF. The DNA of the CDR3 is TGTGCCAGCAGCTTTTCTTCGGGATCAGAGACCCAGTACTTC. V usage is TRBV11-2 and J usage is TRBJ2-5; maybe TRBD2 (5 bases). This CDR3 spans 14 amino acids. Trimming stripped 3 bases from V and 4 bases from J, with 12 bases between. The germline V gene has CDR1 SGHAT and CDR2 FQNNGV.

The chain employs TRBV20-1 and TRBJ2-1, with TRBD2 identical over 8 bases. The CDR3 totals 16 residues. Germline CDR1 reads DFQATT; CDR2 reads SNEGSKA (reference sequence). V trimming: 0 bases; J trimming: 4 bases; junction bases outside the gene matches: 8. Here the CDR3 reads CSARESGSELYNEQFF. CDR3 nucleotides: TGCAGTGCTAGAGAAAGCGGGAGCGAACTATACAATGAGCAGTTCTTC.

The rearrangement uses TRBV5-6 and TRBJ2-2; 9 nucleotides match TRBD1. This CDR3 spans 17 amino acids. Germline V gene sequence: CDR1 SGHDT, CDR2 YYEEEE. With 1 base clipped from V and 6 bases from J, the junction kept 10 bases outside the gene matches. The CDR3 coding sequence is TGTGCCAGCAGCTTGTTACGGGACAGGGTGGATGCCGGGGAGCTGTTTTTT. Translation: CASSLLRDRVDAGELFF.

The J gene is TRBJ1-1, the V gene TRBV12-3 or TRBV12-4; no definite D call. CDR3 length: 11 residues. The V end was cut by 3 bases, the J end by 5 bases, with 4 bases between. The CDR3 DNA is TGTGCCAGCAGTTTTTTAACTGAAGCTTTCTTT. Encoded protein: CASSFLTEAFF.

This chain connects TRBV18 to TRBJ2-3; 8 nucleotides line up with TRBD2. The CDR3 runs 16 residues. Germline CDR1 and CDR2: KGHSH and LQKENI. V lost 3 bases, J lost 3 bases, and 8 bases stayed unmatched. The CDR3 loop is CASSPGLGGRTDTQYF. For the CDR3, the DNA is TGTGCCAGCTCACCGGGACTAGGCGGGAGAACAGATACGCAGTATTTT.

This clonotype was counted a few times. The chain joins TRBV5-1 to TRBJ2-3; 7 bases are a match to TRBD1. V lost 4 bases to trimming and J lost 4 bases; unmatched junction nucleotides: 9. In germline, CDR1 is SGHRS, CDR2 YFSETQ. CDR3 length: 15 amino acids. DNA of the CDR3: TGCGCCAGCAGCCCGACAGGGACGGTCCCAGATACGCAGTATTTT. This codes for CASSPTGTVPDTQYF. The whole variable domain, filled in from reference TRBV5-1 and TRBJ2-3, reads KAGVTQTPRYLIKTRGQQVTLSCSPISGHRSVSWYQQTPGQGLQFLFEYFSETQRNKGNFPGRFSGRQFSNSRSEMNVSTLELGDSALYLCASSPTGTVPDTQYFGPGTRLTVL.

This clonotype was observed a few times. The chain couples TRBV6-1 to TRBJ2-5; the match to TRBD1 covers 7 bases. V lost 6 bases, J lost 3 bases, and 4 bases stayed unmatched. Germline CDR1 MNHNS, CDR2 SASEGT. This CDR3 contains 13 residues. The CDR3 loop is CASSGTVEETQYF. In DNA form, the CDR3 reads TGTGCCAGCAGCGGGACAGTAGAAGAGACCCAGTACTTC.

There are many counts of this clonotype. This rearrangement joins TRBV20-1 to TRBJ2-1, with TRBD2 matching 7 bases. This CDR3 is built from 11 residues. Trimming removed 4 bases from V and 11 bases from J; junction bases left unmatched: 5. Looked up from germline, CDR1 is DFQATT and CDR2 is SNEGSKA (reference sequence). This chain's CDR3 is CSAKGTNKQFF. CDR3 nucleotide sequence: TGCAGTGCTAAAGGGACTAACAAGCAGTTCTTC.

The rearrangement joins TRBV15 to TRBJ2-5; 15 nucleotides match TRBD2. In germline, CDR1 is LNHNV, CDR2 YYDKDF (reference sequence). This CDR3 is built from 18 residues. V lost 1 base to trimming and J lost 3 bases; unmatched junction nucleotides: 6. The CDR3 region has the DNA TGTGCCACCAGCAGAGCAGGACTAGCGGGAGGGCGAGAAGAGACCCAGTACTTC. Translation: CATSRAGLAGGREETQYF. The full variable domain, rest sourced from reference TRBV15 and TRBJ2-5, is DAMVIQNPRYQVTQFGKPVTLSCSQTLNHNVMYWYQQKSSQAPKLLFHYYDKDFNNEADTPDNFQSRRPNTSFCFLDIRSPGLGDTAMYLCATSRAGLAGGREETQYFGPGTRLLVL.

The V and J genes are TRBV6-1 and TRBJ1-4; no clear D. The CDR3 contains 17 residues. V lost 4 bases to trimming and J lost 0 bases, with 15 bases between them. CDR1 is MNHNS and CDR2 is SASEGT in the germline V gene. The CDR3 reads CASSGPDTSATNEKLFF. CDR3 DNA sequence: TGTGCCAGCAGTGGGCCTGACACCAGTGCAACTAATGAAAAACTGTTTTTT.

On this clonotype itself: This could be a read error, since a much larger clone is one nucleotide away. This chain joins TRBV5-1 and TRBJ2-1; D is unclear. This CDR3 is 12 amino acids long. The V gene's germline CDR1 is SGHRS and CDR2 YFSETQ. Trimming shortened V by 5 bases and J by 5 bases, and 8 bases separated the two germline ends. As DNA, the CDR3 is TGCGCCAGCAGTCCCGACAACAATGAGCAGTTCTTC. As protein: CASSPDNNEQFF.

This chain links TRBV11-2 with TRBJ2-7; 7 positions match TRBD1. J lost 3 bases, V lost 5 bases, and 22 bases had no gene match. CDR3 size: 19 residues. The germline V gene encodes CDR1 SGHAT and CDR2 FQNNGV. The CDR3 here is CASSANARQGRRGRYEQYF. The CDR3 DNA sequence: TGTGCCAGCAGCGCCAACGCCCGACAGGGTCGTCGAGGTCGCTACGAGCAGTACTTC.

The chain couples TRBV4-1 to TRBJ1-6; maybe TRBD1 (6 bases). V was trimmed by 0 bases and J by 9 bases, leaving 15 bases between them. Germline V gene sequence: CDR1 MGHRA, CDR2 YSYEKL. The CDR3 loop spans 16 amino acids. DNA of the CDR3: TGCGCCAGCAGCCAAGACCCCCATGGACAGAGTTCACCCCTCCACTTT. This encodes CASSQDPHGQSSPLHF.

The table lists this clonotype with a few counts. V usage is TRBV29-1 and J usage is TRBJ2-5, with D perhaps TRBD2 (6 bases). In germline, CDR1 is SQVTM, CDR2 ANQGSEA. The CDR3 is made up of 16 amino acids. The germline V and J ends were trimmed by 4 bases and 3 bases, with 21 bases remaining between them. This CDR3 is CSVGSRMGTFEETQYF. CDR3 DNA: TGCAGCGTTGGTAGCAGGATGGGGACTTTCGAAGAGACCCAGTACTTC.

The J gene is TRBJ2-3, the V gene TRBV5-6; D not resolved. Looked up from germline, CDR1 is SGHDT and CDR2 is YYEEEE. The CDR3 spans 12 residues. V lost 3 bases and J lost 4, with 6 bases in between. CDR3 bases: TGTGCCAGCAGCTCCCCCTCAGATACGCAGTATTTT. This gives the protein CASSSPSDTQYF. The variable domain in full, completed from reference TRBV5-6 and TRBJ2-3, reads DAGVTQSPTHLIKTRGQQVTLRCSPKSGHDTVSWYQQALGQGPQFIFQYYEEEERQRGNFPDRFSGHQFPNYSSELNVNALLLGDSALYLCASSSPSDTQYFGPGTRLTVL.

J is TRBJ2-5 and V is TRBV4-3; 12 positions match TRBD2. The CDR3 length is 17 residues. Trimming cost V 1 base and J 4 bases; bases outside gene matches: 7. Germline V gene sequence: CDR1 LGHNA, CDR2 YSLEER. The CDR3 spells CASSQGLAGGPGETQYF. Written as DNA, the CDR3 is TGCGCCAGCAGCCAAGGGCTAGCGGGAGGGCCTGGAGAGACCCAGTACTTC.

The chain uses TRBV15 and TRBJ2-5; D gene ambiguous. The CDR3 sequence is 18 residues long. From germline, CDR1 is LNHNV and CDR2 YYDKDF (reference sequence). Between the trimmed V and J ends, which lost 0 bases and 3 bases, there was a span of 20 bases. The CDR3 sequence is CATSREPLYLELKETQYF. The CDR3, as DNA: TGTGCCACCAGCAGAGAGCCTCTATATCTGGAATTAAAAGAGACCCAGTACTTC.

The genes are TRBV30 and TRBJ1-5, with D unresolved. Deletions cut 3 bases from V and 3 bases from J, with 9 bases between. From germline, CDR1 is GTSNPN and CDR2 SVGIG (reference sequence). The CDR3 contains 13 residues. DNA for the CDR3: TGTGCCTGGAGCCGGGATCTCAATCAGCCCCAGCATTTT. This encodes CAWSRDLNQPQHF.

This clonotype was detected a few times. The V call is TRBV5-1, the J call TRBJ1-1; perhaps TRBD1 as D (6 bases). The germline V and J ends were trimmed by 3 bases and 3 bases, with 9 bases remaining between them. Germline values: CDR1 SGHRS, CDR2 YFSETQ. This CDR3 is built from 13 residues. DNA for the CDR3: TGCGCCAGCAGCTCGGGACAATACACTGAAGCTTTCTTT. It is translated as CASSSGQYTEAFF.

Only a few counts were recorded for this clonotype. J is TRBJ2-4 and V is TRBV6-5; D remains ambiguous. V was trimmed by 0 bases and J by 1 base, leaving 13 bases between them. The germline gives CDR1 MNHEY, CDR2 SVGAGI. This CDR3 contains 17 residues. The CDR3 region is CASSYSTAANAKNIQYF. DNA for the CDR3: TGTGCCAGCAGTTACTCGACGGCGGCTAACGCCAAAAACATTCAGTACTTC.

There are a few counts of this clonotype. DNA for the CDR3: TGCAGTGGCTCAGAGTACTACGAGCAGTACTTC. As protein: CSGSEYYEQYF. The chain employs TRBV20-1 and TRBJ2-7; D ambiguous. CDR3 length: 11 amino acids. Germline V lookup: CDR1 DFQATT, CDR2 SNEGSKA (reference sequence). V was cut by 7 bases and J by 3 bases, with 10 bases left in between.

V gene TRBV12-3 or TRBV12-4 combines with J gene TRBJ2-7; the D gene is possibly TRBD2 (6 bases). V was pared by 8 bases and J by 2 bases, with 13 bases between. The length of the CDR3 is 13 residues. In DNA form, the CDR3 reads TGTGCCAGCCCCCGTCGGGGGACCTACGAGCAGTACTTC. It yields the protein CASPRRGTYEQYF.

CDR3 loop: CSSARGPNYEQYF. The DNA for the CDR3 is TGCAGCTCGGCTAGGGGGCCCAACTACGAGCAGTACTTC. The V gene is TRBV20-1, the J gene TRBJ2-7; 7 bases map to TRBD1. The germline V gene has CDR1 DFQATT and CDR2 SNEGSKA (reference sequence). The length of the CDR3 is 13 residues.

This clonotype was counted a few times. The chain has TRBV4-3 and TRBJ2-7; D is uncertain. Germline CDR1 LGHNA, CDR2 YSLEER. The CDR3 contains 16 residues. V was pared by 0 bases and J by 2 bases, with 14 bases between. The DNA of the CDR3 is TGCGCCAGCAGCCAAGAGTTGAACAGCGCTCCCTACGAGCAGTACTTC. It encodes CASSQELNSAPYEQYF.

This clonotype showed up just a few times. The rearrangement uses TRBV7-8 and TRBJ2-1; TRBD1 aligns across 11 bases. V lost 0 bases to trimming and J lost 6 bases; unmatched junction nucleotides: 4. Germline V lookup: CDR1 SGHVS, CDR2 FQNEAQ. The CDR3 consists of 16 residues. The CDR3 region has the DNA TGTGCCAGCAGCTTAGCGCCAGGACAGGGGGCCAATGAGCAGTTCTTC. It codes for CASSLAPGQGANEQFF.

This clonotype was recorded many times. The chain carries TRBV3-1 and TRBJ2-3; D gene uncertain. CDR3 size: 14 residues. Germline V gene sequence: CDR1 LGHDT, CDR2 YNNKEL (reference sequence). Trimming removed 0 bases from V and 1 base from J, with 5 bases in between. CDR3 sequence reads: CASSQEGGTDTQYF. Here the CDR3 DNA reads TGTGCCAGCAGCCAAGAAGGAGGCACAGATACGCAGTATTTT.

The chain joins TRBV12-5 to TRBJ1-2; D possibly corresponds to TRBD1 (5 bases). In germline, CDR1 is LGHNT, CDR2 FRNRAP. The V end was cut by 0 bases, the J end by 4 bases, with 15 bases between. The CDR3 consists of 16 residues. The CDR3 DNA follows: TGTGCTAGTGGTTTGGTACCGACGGGGGTGGTCTATGGCTACACCTTC. It is translated as CASGLVPTGVVYGYTF.